The next 3 T cell receptor beta chains were all read from a single sample in a study of T cell repertoires in cytomegalovirus infection. These TCRs' antigens remain unknown. A single record per CDR3 protein comes from TCRdb applying MiXCR to the reads. The data show a few hundred thousand distinct CDR3 sequences, approximately 32% seen once. The specimen comprised cultured PBMCs, sampled from culture after CMV antigen stimulation. Receptor source: a human donor in good health (CMV status not recorded). Some clones in this sample may be carry-over from other donors' samples.

CDR3: CASTQAGLAGESEQFF. The CDR3 DNA sequence: TGTGCCAGCACACAGGCCGGGCTAGCGGGAGAAAGTGAGCAGTTCTTC. This chain connects TRBV6-6 to TRBJ2-1, with 10 bases identical to TRBD2. V trimming: 7 bases; J trimming: 9 bases; junction bases outside the gene matches: 15. Germline V gene lookup returns CDR1 MNHNY and CDR2 SVGAGI (reference sequence). The CDR3 spans 16 residues.

The table lists this clonotype with a count of one. The gene calls are TRBV4-2 and TRBJ1-1; TRBD1 might be the D (6 bases). Per the germline V gene, CDR1 is LGHNA and CDR2 is YNFKEQ. This CDR3 comprises 13 residues. Between the trimmed V and J ends, which lost 5 bases and 6 bases, there was a span of 13 bases. CDR3 residues: CASSLRGGSEAFF. CDR3 nucleotide sequence: TGTGCCAGCAGCTTGAGGGGGGGGTCTGAAGCTTTCTTT.

This clonotype appeared a few times. This rearrangement joins TRBV5-1 to TRBJ2-1, with a possible D match to TRBD2 (6 bases). This CDR3 is 19 amino acids long. Germline assignment: CDR1 SGHRS and CDR2 YFSETQ. Between the trimmed V and J ends, which lost 0 bases and 5 bases, there was a span of 24 bases. CDR3 region: CASSLEGFAGRRTNNEQFF. The CDR3 DNA follows: TGCGCCAGCAGCTTGGAGGGGTTTGCGGGACGACGCACTAACAATGAGCAGTTCTTC.